These 8 T cell receptor beta chains share one sample of origin, sequenced in a study of multiple sclerosis patients with progressive multifocal leukoencephalopathy. Stated time point: time of PML onset. Assay: immunoSEQ multiplex PCR; the TCRdb copy retains only in-frame clones and omits some. The top ten hold around 3.1% of the sample, which has some 31,000 clones, about 88% seen once. This sample comprised PBMCs, obtained from a patient treated with natalizumab. These receptors were obtained from a human donor with progressive multifocal leukoencephalopathy.

The chain joins TRBV7-9 to TRBJ2-3; D is perhaps TRBD1 or TRBD2 (6 bases each). Germline V CDR1 and CDR2: SEHNR, FQNEAQ (reference sequence). This CDR3 contains 15 residues. V lost 1 base and J 6 bases, leaving 14 bases between the germline ends. CDR3 nucleotides: TGTGCCAGCAGCTTAGGGGGGGCGGGCGGCGATACGCAGTATTTT. Encoded protein: CASSLGGAGGDTQYF.

The V call is TRBV5-1, the J call TRBJ2-2; TRBD2 agrees at 7 bases. The J segment lost 3 bases and the V segment lost 2 bases, leaving 4 bases of the junction unmatched. The CDR3 length is 15 residues. The germline CDR1 and CDR2 sequences are SGHRS and YFSETQ. CDR3 nucleotides: TGCGCCAGCAGCTTCGGGACTACCGACACCGGGGAGCTGTTTTTT. It encodes CASSFGTTDTGELFF.

This chain connects TRBV6-6 to TRBJ2-1; D perhaps matches TRBD2 (5 bases). V lost 7 bases to trimming and J lost 9 bases, with 13 bases between them. The CDR3 spans 12 residues. The germline V gene encodes CDR1 MNHNY and CDR2 SVGAGI (reference sequence). For the CDR3, the DNA is TGTGCCAGCATCCCAGAGGGTGGTGAGCAGTTCTTC. It yields the protein CASIPEGGEQFF.

The chain uses TRBV6-5 and TRBJ1-2; 10 nucleotides match TRBD1. The ends lost 6 bases at V and 7 bases at J; junction bases unmatched: 8. The germline V gene has CDR1 MNHEY and CDR2 SVGAGI. This CDR3 contains 14 residues. In DNA, the CDR3 is TGTGCCAGCAGGTCGACAGGGGGCGACGGTGGCTACACCTTC. This codes for CASRSTGGDGGYTF.

The V call is TRBV7-2, the J call TRBJ2-1, with 9 bases identical to TRBD2. Germline-derived CDR1 and CDR2 are SGHTA and FQGNSA. This CDR3 spans 15 amino acids. Losses at the gene ends were 4 bases for V and 2 bases for J; bases not matched to a gene: 3. The DNA for the CDR3 is TGTGCCAGCAGCTGGACTAGCGACCCCTACAATGAGCAGTTCTTC. It codes for CASSWTSDPYNEQFF.

The table lists this clone with a count of one. An end of the junction differs from the germline gene, which may be a read error. The V and J genes are TRBV6-1 and TRBJ2-5; 8 bases match TRBD2. With the DNA end fitting TRBJ2-7 better, the J assignment may be wrong. Germline CDR1 reads MNHNS; CDR2 reads SASEGT. The CDR3 sequence is 15 residues long. The CDR3 sequence: CASSEVAGGSHEQYF. The CDR3, as DNA: TGTGCCAGCAGTGAAGTCGCGGGAGGCTCCCACGAGCAGTACTTC.

V and J are TRBV5-4 and TRBJ2-5; possible D gene TRBD1, 7 bases. Deletions cut 4 bases from V and 3 bases from J, with 19 bases between. The CDR3 runs to 16 residues. Germline CDR1 and CDR2: SGHNT and YYREEE (reference sequence). DNA for the CDR3: TGTGCCAGCAGCCTGGGGAGGATACAGGGGAAAGAGACCCAGTACTTC. Encoded protein: CASSLGRIQGKETQYF.

The CDR3 bases are TGCGCCAGCAGCTTGTCGGGACAGGGGACGACTGGAAACACCATATATTTT. It translates to CASSLSGQGTTGNTIYF. The V and J genes are TRBV5-1 and TRBJ1-3; TRBD1 matches at 10 bases. The germline CDR1 and CDR2 sequences are SGHRS and YFSETQ. CDR3 size: 17 residues. The V and J ends lost 1 base and 2 bases, in that order; junction bases with no gene match: 6.